This T cell receptor beta chain came from a study of graft-versus-host responses after intestinal transplantation. Study at large: Anti-thymocyte globulin induction preceded about three years of tacrolimus and steroid maintenance in all recipients. Study-level results: Early post-transplant declines in HvG were associated with peak levels of circulating GvH clones. Among recipient marrow samples, GvH clones were found; some appeared first in ileum or blood.

Germline lookup yields CDR1 MGHRA and CDR2 YSYEKL. Trimming removed 2 bases from V and 2 bases from J, with 15 bases in between. This CDR3 region has 17 residues. Concerning this clone itself: Its target is not known.

Data came from immunoSEQ multiplex PCR; TCRdb stores just in-frame clones and leaves some out. The profile shows more than 85,000 clones, 93% of them singletons. The source material was unstimulated CD8+ T cells sorted from spleen or lymph node cells, sampled before intestinal transplant. The chain combines TRBV4-1 with TRBJ1-4, with D uncertain. The origin of this receptor is a human donor who received an intestinal transplant. The CDR3, as DNA: TGCGCCAGCAGCCAACCCCCGGCGGAGGAGACTAATGAAAAACTGTTTTTT. It encodes CASSQPPAEETNEKLFF.